These 6 T cell receptor beta chains came from one sample sequenced in a study of response to subunit inactivated influenza vaccine. From the RT-PCR reads, TCRdb called clonotypes with MiXCR, one entry per CDR3 protein. Among 650,000 to 800,000 distinct CDR3 sequences listed, 15% to 20% were seen once. The sample was PBMCs from blood, taken roughly 5 days after vaccination. Source of these receptors: a man over 45 who received an inactivated influenza vaccine.

This clonotype has at least ten counts. For the CDR3, the DNA is TGTGCCAGCAGCTCAGTTGGGGATGGCTACACCTTC. This encodes CASSSVGDGYTF. The gene calls are TRBV7-9 and TRBJ1-2; D is ambiguous. The CDR3 runs to 12 residues. Deletions cut 4 bases from V and 6 bases from J, with 9 bases between. Germline assignment: CDR1 SEHNR and CDR2 FQNEAQ (reference sequence).

Worth noting for this clonotype: Since a much larger clone is just one base distant, this may be a read error. The J gene is TRBJ2-1, the V gene TRBV20-1, with TRBD2 matching 11 bases. The CDR3 extends over 14 amino acids. Germline loops: CDR1 DFQATT, CDR2 SNEGSKA (reference sequence). The DNA for the CDR3 is TGCAGTGCTCGACGACTAGCGGGGTACACTGAGCAGTTCTTC. This gives the protein CSARRLAGYTEQFF.

The chain carries TRBV15 and TRBJ2-3; a weak D match, TRBD2 (7 bases). V was trimmed by 5 bases and J by 1 base, leaving 16 bases between them. Per germline, CDR1 LNHNV and CDR2 YYDKDF (reference sequence). This CDR3 spans 16 amino acids. The CDR3 sequence: CATSGRKGGGTDTQYF. CDR3 nucleotides: TGTGCCACCAGCGGCCGCAAGGGGGGGGGCACAGATACGCAGTATTTT.

The chain combines TRBV3-1 with TRBJ2-7; D might be TRBD1 (5 bases). The CDR3 is 15 amino acids. The V gene lost 3 bases and the J gene lost 7 bases, with 19 bases spanning the gap. Germline V gene lookup returns CDR1 LGHDT and CDR2 YNNKEL (reference sequence). CDR3 sequence (DNA): TGTGCCAGCAGCCAGGAACAGGTAACGGCTAGGGAGCAGTACTTC. This codes for CASSQEQVTAREQYF.

CDR3 nucleotides: TGTGCCACCAGCAGAGGGGCCGGCGGGAGTACGTACGAGCAGTACTTC. Amino acid sequence: CATSRGAGGSTYEQYF. The V call is TRBV15, the J call TRBJ2-7; TRBD2 agrees at 7 bases. Germline values: CDR1 LNHNV, CDR2 YYDKDF (reference sequence). The junction had 10 bases not matched to a gene; V was cut back by 1 base and J by 4 bases. The CDR3 contains 16 residues.

This clonotype was found a few times. The genes are TRBV7-9 and TRBJ2-2; 8 nucleotides match TRBD1. Trimming took 5 bases from V and 3 from J; bases not matched to a gene: 8. This CDR3 region has 16 residues. The germline gives CDR1 SEHNR, CDR2 FQNEAQ (reference sequence). For the CDR3, the DNA is TGTGCCAGCAGCCGCACCAGGGGGCGATACACCGGGGAGCTGTTTTTT. Its protein is CASSRTRGRYTGELFF.